Presented here are 3 T cell receptor beta chains from one specimen sequenced in a study of blood T cell repertoires in COVID-19. Sequencing was performed with immunoSEQ multiplex PCR; in TCRdb, only in-frame clones are kept and a portion is missing. The data contain approximately 120,000 clones, more than 85% of them singletons. Material for sequencing was peripheral blood. The source of these receptors is a human donor with acute or convalescent COVID-19. The donor label of this sample is uncertain.

The chain couples TRBV9 to TRBJ2-3, with D perhaps matching TRBD1 (7 bases). The CDR3 consists of 15 residues. Germline V gene data show CDR1 as SGDLS and CDR2 as YYNGEE. V lost 0 bases and J 6 bases, leaving 14 bases between the germline ends. CDR3 in amino acids: CASSVEGRGVDTQYF. In DNA, the CDR3 is TGTGCCAGCAGCGTAGAGGGCAGGGGGGTGGATACGCAGTATTTT.

This chain uses TRBV28 with TRBJ1-2; no clear D gene. Germline V gene lookup returns CDR1 MDHEN and CDR2 SYDVKM. Trimming removed 6 bases from V and 4 bases from J, with 12 bases in between. This CDR3 spans 13 amino acids. The CDR3 bases are TGTGCCAGCAGCCCCCCGGGAGGCTATGGCTACACCTTC. This gives the protein CASSPPGGYGYTF.

V usage is TRBV19 and J usage is TRBJ1-1; 7 bases match TRBD1. J lost 5 bases, V lost 7 bases, and 13 bases had no gene match. The length of the CDR3 is 15 residues. CDR1 LNHDA and CDR2 SQIVND come from the germline V gene (reference sequence). The CDR3 DNA follows: TGTGCCAGTACCCCGACGGAGGGGGCTAGAACTGAAGCTTTCTTT. This gives the protein CASTPTEGARTEAFF.